This TCR beta chain was observed in a study of T cell clusters in autoimmune cytopenias. TRB rearrangements were amplified by touch-down multiplex PCR with mixed TRB-A/B primers. TCRdb re-analyzed the multiplex PCR reads; it lists each CDR3 protein once, without DNA. The listing records 5,500 to 6,000 distinct CDR3 sequences. Some 38,000 genome equivalents of blood DNA were amplified for TRB. Germline V gene lookup returns CDR1 SGHRS and CDR2 YFSETQ. The CDR3 extends over 14 amino acids. The same data also went into a second study, on T cell repertoires in aging, cancer and after chemotherapy. That report notes: Compared with age-matched healthy donors, untreated hematological or solid cancer patients showed higher blood TCR clonality. Across the chemotherapy interval, each cancer cohort showed higher median generation probability, suggesting thymic rebound.

This sequence joins TRBV5-1 and TRBJ2-3. Sequenced material: peripheral blood. The sequence came from a human donor in good health. CDR3 amino acids: CASSRNENTDTQYF.